This passage covers 17 T cell receptor beta chains from one sample sequenced in a study of OX40 agonist ivuxolimab in advanced cancers. TCRdb keeps only in-frame clones here, not all; method: immunoSEQ multiplex PCR. The data show 21,000 or so clones, over 75% seen once. Material: CD4+ or CD8+ T cells sorted from blood, obtained in a trial of the OX40 agonist ivuxolimab. The receptors derive from an adult with an advanced solid tumor such as melanoma, head and neck, liver or kidney cancer.

The CDR3 DNA is TGTGCCAGCAGTGAGTCTAGCGGGGGGGCAACAGATACGCAGTATTTT. It translates to CASSESSGGATDTQYF. The chain uses TRBV6-4 and TRBJ2-3; 12 bases line up with TRBD2. Germline assignment: CDR1 MRHNA and CDR2 SNTAGT. The trim removed 3 bases at V and 3 bases at J, leaving 4 bases unmatched. The CDR3 sequence is 16 residues long.

This chain links TRBV6-5 with TRBJ2-7; D not resolved. Germline V lookup: CDR1 MNHEY, CDR2 SVGAGI. V shed 6 bases and J shed 7 bases, with 10 bases lying between them. CDR3 length: 11 residues. The CDR3 sequence: CASSYLEEQYF. CDR3 bases: TGTGCCAGCAGCTACCTGGAGGAGCAGTACTTC.

The genes are TRBV7-6 and TRBJ2-2; D is ambiguous. CDR1 and CDR2 (germline): SGHVS, FNYEAQ. The V and J ends lost 5 bases and 4 bases respectively, with 20 bases between them. The CDR3 covers 17 residues. CDR3 loop: CASSPGLRGWVTGELFF. Here the CDR3 DNA reads TGTGCCAGCAGCCCAGGCCTACGCGGTTGGGTCACCGGGGAGCTGTTTTTT.

The V and J genes are TRBV9 and TRBJ2-2; no clear D gene. The germline V and J ends were trimmed by 2 bases and 5 bases, with 7 bases remaining between them. This CDR3 is built from 13 residues. Germline V gene lookup returns CDR1 SGDLS and CDR2 YYNGEE. This chain's CDR3 is CASSVSRTGELFF. The CDR3, as DNA: TGTGCCAGCAGCGTGAGCAGGACCGGGGAGCTGTTTTTT.

This clone was detected only once. The V and J genes are TRBV5-1 and TRBJ2-1; 8 nucleotides align to TRBD2. The trim removed 4 bases at V and 8 bases at J, leaving 14 bases unmatched. The germline V gene encodes CDR1 SGHRS and CDR2 YFSETQ. This CDR3 comprises 16 residues. CDR3 loop: CASSIEYGGALDEQFF. The CDR3 region has the DNA TGCGCCAGCAGCATCGAATACGGGGGGGCTCTCGATGAGCAGTTCTTC.

This clone appeared once. The V call is TRBV9, the J call TRBJ2-3, with TRBD2 matching over 7 bases. There are 15 residues in the CDR3. Losses at the gene ends were 4 bases for V and 2 bases for J; bases not matched to a gene: 7. CDR1 and CDR2 from the germline V gene are SGDLS and YYNGEE. Here the CDR3 reads CASSRSGASTDTQYF. Written as DNA, the CDR3 is TGTGCCAGCAGCCGAAGCGGGGCCTCCACAGATACGCAGTATTTT.

The V and J genes are TRBV27 and TRBJ2-7; tentatively, D is TRBD1 (5 bases). The V end was cut by 0 bases, the J end by 3 bases, with 12 bases between. The germline gives CDR1 MNHEY, CDR2 SMNVEV (reference sequence). This CDR3 spans 15 amino acids. CDR3 region: CASSLSRVLDYEQYF. CDR3 nucleotide sequence: TGTGCCAGCAGTTTATCCAGGGTGCTTGACTACGAGCAGTACTTC.

In nucleotides, the CDR3 is TGTGCCTGGAGCCCGGGGGCCAGCAATCAGCCCCAGCATTTT. Translating it yields CAWSPGASNQPQHF. The chain links TRBV30 to TRBJ1-5; D is possibly TRBD1 (6 bases). Germline lookup yields CDR1 GTSNPN and CDR2 SVGIG (reference sequence). V lost 3 bases and J lost 1, with 10 bases in between. The CDR3 loop spans 14 amino acids.

This sequence joins TRBV4-1 and TRBJ2-1; D is ambiguous. V lost 8 bases to trimming and J lost 2 bases, with 16 bases between them. There are 15 residues in the CDR3. The germline V gene has CDR1 MGHRA and CDR2 YSYEKL. The CDR3 DNA reads as TGCGCCAGCCTAAGCTCCATGGGAACCTACAATGAGCAGTTCTTC. It yields the protein CASLSSMGTYNEQFF.

The chain is built from TRBV7-9 and TRBJ2-5, with TRBD1 identical over 10 bases. The better agreement between TRBJ2-7 and the DNA end casts doubt on the J call. CDR1 is SEHNR, CDR2 FQNEAQ, per germline (reference sequence). The CDR3 runs to 15 residues. The CDR3 region has the DNA TGTGCCAGCACCGGGCCGGGACAGGGGTTCTACGAGCAGTACTTC. It codes for CASTGPGQGFYEQYF.

The chain recombines TRBV9 with TRBJ2-7, with a tentative D call TRBD2 (6 bases). V lost 0 bases to trimming and J lost 3 bases, with 10 bases between them. Germline CDR1 reads SGDLS; CDR2 reads YYNGEE. The CDR3 loop spans 14 amino acids. In DNA form, the CDR3 reads TGTGCCAGCAGCGTAGATGGGGGGTTCTACGAGCAGTACTTC. It yields the protein CASSVDGGFYEQYF.

V and J are TRBV2 and TRBJ2-7; the D is unclear. This CDR3 region has 14 residues. The V end was cut by 2 bases, the J end by 1 base, with 9 bases between. Per the germline V gene, CDR1 is SNHLY and CDR2 is FYNNEI. CDR3 in DNA: TGTGCCAGCAGTGAAACGCAGTATTCCTACGAGCAGTACTTC. This gives the protein CASSETQYSYEQYF.

This clone was found a few times. The CDR3 bases are TGTGCCAGCAGTAGCTCCAAAAACATTCAGTACTTC. Translating it yields CASSSSKNIQYF. This chain connects TRBV2 to TRBJ2-4; D unclear. The CDR3 runs to 12 residues. Looked up from germline, CDR1 is SNHLY and CDR2 is FYNNEI. The ends were cut back, 5 bases at V and 2 bases at J, with 4 bases in the middle.

The J gene is TRBJ2-5, the V gene TRBV9; either TRBD1 or TRBD2 may fit D (5 bases each). Trimming took off 4 bases at V and 6 bases at J, with 16 bases between the two ends. From germline, CDR1 is SGDLS and CDR2 YYNGEE. CDR3 length: 14 residues. The CDR3 region is CASSPREGLQTQYF. CDR3 bases: TGTGCCAGCAGCCCTAGAGAGGGGCTACAGACCCAGTACTTC.

J is TRBJ2-5 and V is TRBV7-9, with D possibly TRBD1 on 6 matching bases. The length of the CDR3 is 15 residues. Trimming cost V 2 bases and J 1 base, with 11 bases left between them. CDR1 is SEHNR, CDR2 FQNEAQ, per germline (reference sequence). The CDR3 spells CASSLRTGTQETQYF. DNA of the CDR3: TGTGCCAGCAGCTTACGCACAGGGACCCAAGAGACCCAGTACTTC.

The J gene is TRBJ1-2, the V gene TRBV6-5; TRBD1 matches at 8 bases. The CDR3 contains 14 residues. V shed 7 bases, J shed 2 bases, and the junction held 6 bases outside the gene matches. CDR1 MNHEY and CDR2 SVGAGI come from the germline V gene. The CDR3 DNA follows: TGTGCCAGCACCGACAGGGGCGGGAACTATGGCTACACCTTC. Residues: CASTDRGGNYGYTF.

The chain employs TRBV5-5 and TRBJ1-6; D is possibly TRBD1 (5 bases). V was shortened by 0 bases and J by 8 bases, with 27 bases between the two germline ends. The CDR3 loop spans 20 amino acids. Per germline, CDR1 SGHKS and CDR2 YYEKEE (reference sequence). CDR3 coding DNA: TGTGCCAGCAGCTTGGCCCGAGGAGAAACGGGGCACCCTTGGGATTCACCCCTCCACTTT. It is translated as CASSLARGETGHPWDSPLHF.